This T cell receptor beta chain was captured in a study of blood T cell repertoires in COVID-19. Clones were read by immunoSEQ multiplex PCR, and TCRdb kept only the in-frame ones, dropping some. The data show hundreds of thousands of clones, roughly 86% seen once. Participants, about 18 to 100 years old, spanned 25 or so US areas. CDR1 is MNHEY, CDR2 SMNVEV, per germline (reference sequence). V lost 2 bases and J lost 4; bases outside the gene matches: 5. This CDR3 comprises 15 residues. The clonotype was recovered from a woman in her fifties or sixties who had recovered from COVID-19. Material: PBMCs or T cells enriched from blood (not recorded which). The chain recombines TRBV27 with TRBJ2-1; 7 bases agree with TRBD2. The chain's CDR3 is CASSLRLAFYNEQFF. For the CDR3, the DNA is TGTGCCAGCAGTTTAAGACTAGCTTTTTACAATGAGCAGTTCTTC.